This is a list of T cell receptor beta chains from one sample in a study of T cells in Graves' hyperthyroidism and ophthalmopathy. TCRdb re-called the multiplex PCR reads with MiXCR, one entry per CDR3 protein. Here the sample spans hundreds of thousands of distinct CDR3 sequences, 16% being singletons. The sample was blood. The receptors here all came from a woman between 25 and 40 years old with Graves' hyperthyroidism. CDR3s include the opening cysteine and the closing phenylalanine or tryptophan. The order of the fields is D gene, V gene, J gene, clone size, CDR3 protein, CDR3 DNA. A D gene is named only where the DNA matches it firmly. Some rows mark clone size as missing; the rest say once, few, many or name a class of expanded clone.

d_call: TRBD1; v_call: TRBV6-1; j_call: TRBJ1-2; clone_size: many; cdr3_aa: CASSGRTGRGEGYTF; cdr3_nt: TGTGCCAGCAGTGGGCGGACAGGCCGAGGGGAGGGCTACACCTTC
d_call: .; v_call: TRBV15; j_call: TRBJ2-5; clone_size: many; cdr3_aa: CATSRVETLETQYF; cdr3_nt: TGTGCCACCAGCAGAGTGGAAACCTTAGAGACCCAGTACTTC
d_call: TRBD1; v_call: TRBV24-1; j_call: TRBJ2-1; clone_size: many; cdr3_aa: CATNPGGTSNEQFF; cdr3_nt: TGTGCCACCAATCCAGGGGGTACCAGCAATGAGCAGTTCTTC
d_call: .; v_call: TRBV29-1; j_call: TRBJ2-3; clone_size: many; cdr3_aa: CSVGVPGRRHTDTQYF; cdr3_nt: TGCAGCGTTGGCGTCCCGGGACGGAGGCACACAGATACGCAGTATTTT
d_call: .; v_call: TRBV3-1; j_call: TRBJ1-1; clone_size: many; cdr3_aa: CASSLRFDTEAFF; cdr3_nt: TGTGCCAGCAGCCTGCGTTTTGACACTGAAGCTTTCTTT
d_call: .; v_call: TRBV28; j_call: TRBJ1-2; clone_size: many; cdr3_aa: CASRSSNYGYTF; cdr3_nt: TGTGCCAGCAGGTCCTCTAACTATGGCTACACCTTC
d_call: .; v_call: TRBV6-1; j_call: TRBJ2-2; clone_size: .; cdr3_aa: CASSEPGHLNTGELFF; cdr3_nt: TGTGCCAGCAGTGAACCGGGACACCTGAACACCGGGGAGCTGTTTTTT
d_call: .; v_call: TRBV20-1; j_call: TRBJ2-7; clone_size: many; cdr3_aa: CSARFGSTYAQYF; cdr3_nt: TGCAGTGCTAGATTTGGCAGTACCTACGCGCAGTACTTC
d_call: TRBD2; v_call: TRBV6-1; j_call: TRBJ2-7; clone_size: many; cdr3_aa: CASSDLAGGIREQYF; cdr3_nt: TGTGCCAGCAGTGATTTAGCGGGGGGTATTCGCGAGCAGTACTTC
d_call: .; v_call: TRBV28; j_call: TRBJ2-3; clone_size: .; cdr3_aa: CASVDFNTQYF; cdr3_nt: TGTGCCAGCGTGGACTTTAATACGCAGTATTTT
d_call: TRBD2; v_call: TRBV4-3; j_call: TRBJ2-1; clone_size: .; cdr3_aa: CASSAVRMIAGVNEQFF; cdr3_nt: TGCGCCAGCAGTGCCGTCAGAATGATAGCGGGAGTGAATGAGCAGTTCTTC
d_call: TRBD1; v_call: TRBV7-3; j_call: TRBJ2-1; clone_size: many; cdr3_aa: CASSFRDRLDNEQFF; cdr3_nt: TGTGCCAGCAGCTTTCGGGACAGGCTTGACAATGAGCAGTTCTTC
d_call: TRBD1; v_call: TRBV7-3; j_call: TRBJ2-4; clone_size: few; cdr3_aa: CASSLSGGEVQYF; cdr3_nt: TGTGCCAGCAGCTTATCAGGGGGAGAGGTTCAGTACTTC
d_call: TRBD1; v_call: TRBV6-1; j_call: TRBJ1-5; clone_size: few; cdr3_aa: CASSRGQAGIFQPQHF; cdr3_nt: TGTGCCAGCAGTCGGGGACAGGCGGGTATCTTCCAGCCCCAGCATTTT
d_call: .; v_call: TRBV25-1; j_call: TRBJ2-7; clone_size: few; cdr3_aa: CASTPRAGTYEQYF; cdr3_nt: TGTGCCAGCACCCCCCGTGCGGGGACCTACGAGCAGTACTTC
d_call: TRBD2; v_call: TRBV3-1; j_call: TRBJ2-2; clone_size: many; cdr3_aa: CASSDGRRRGGLFF; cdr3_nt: TGTGCCAGCAGTGATGGACGACGGCGGGGGGGGCTGTTTTTT
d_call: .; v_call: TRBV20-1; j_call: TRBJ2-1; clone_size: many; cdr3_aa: CSAPGLPTNEQFF; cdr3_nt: TGCAGTGCCCCGGGACTGCCGACCAATGAGCAGTTCTTC
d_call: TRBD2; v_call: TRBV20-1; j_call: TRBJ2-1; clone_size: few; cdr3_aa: CSARSDPVAGGLKYNEQFF; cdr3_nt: TGCAGTGCTAGATCAGATCCCGTAGCGGGAGGGCTTAAGTACAATGAGCAGTTCTTC
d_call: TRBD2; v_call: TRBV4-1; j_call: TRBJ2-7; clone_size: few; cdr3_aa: CASSQFGLAGEVSYEQYF; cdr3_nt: TGCGCCAGCAGCCAATTCGGACTAGCGGGAGAGGTTTCCTACGAGCAGTACTTC
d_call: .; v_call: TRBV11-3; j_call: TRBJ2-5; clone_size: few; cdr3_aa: CASSSGTNKETQYF; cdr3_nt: TGTGCCAGCAGCTCAGGGACAAATAAAGAGACCCAGTACTTC
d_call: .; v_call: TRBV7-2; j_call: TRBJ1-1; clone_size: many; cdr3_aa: CASRNRDGLTEAFF; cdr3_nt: TGTGCCAGCAGAAACAGGGACGGGCTGACTGAAGCTTTCTTT
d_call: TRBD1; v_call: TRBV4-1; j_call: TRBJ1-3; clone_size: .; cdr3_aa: CASSPTGGSGNTIYF; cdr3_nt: TGCGCCAGCAGCCCTACAGGGGGCTCTGGAAACACCATATATTTT
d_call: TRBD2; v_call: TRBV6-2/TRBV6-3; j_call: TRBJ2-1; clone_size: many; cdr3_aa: CASSALAGGNLNEQFF; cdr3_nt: TGTGCCAGCAGTGCTCTAGCGGGAGGGAATTTGAATGAGCAGTTCTTC
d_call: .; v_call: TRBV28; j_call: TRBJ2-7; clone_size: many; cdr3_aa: CASSHRQGYEQYF; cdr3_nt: TGTGCCAGCAGCCATAGGCAGGGCTACGAGCAGTACTTC
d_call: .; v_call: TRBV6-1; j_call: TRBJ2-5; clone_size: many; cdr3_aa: CASSPPRRKTTEETQYF; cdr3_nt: TGTGCCAGCAGTCCCCCCCGGCGGAAAACGACCGAAGAGACCCAGTACTTC
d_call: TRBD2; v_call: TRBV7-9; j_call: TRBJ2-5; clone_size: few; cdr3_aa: CASSSGLAPSGTQYF; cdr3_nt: TGTGCCAGCAGCTCGGGACTAGCCCCTTCCGGGACCCAGTACTTC
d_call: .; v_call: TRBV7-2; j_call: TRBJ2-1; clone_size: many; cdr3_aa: CASSFGDPRYNEQFF; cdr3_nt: TGTGCCAGCAGCTTTGGAGATCCCCGCTACAATGAGCAGTTCTTC
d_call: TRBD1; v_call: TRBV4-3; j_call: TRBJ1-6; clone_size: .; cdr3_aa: CASSRQGLGYNSPLHF; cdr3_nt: TGCGCCAGCAGCCGACAGGGGCTGGGCTATAATTCACCCCTCCACTTT
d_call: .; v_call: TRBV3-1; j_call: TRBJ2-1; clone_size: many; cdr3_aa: CASSHDSYTEQFF; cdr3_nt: TGTGCCAGCAGCCACGACTCCTACACAGAGCAGTTCTTC
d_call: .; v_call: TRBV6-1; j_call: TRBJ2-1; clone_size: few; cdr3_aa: CASIGTNTHNEQFF; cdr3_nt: TGTGCCAGCATCGGGACAAATACACACAATGAGCAGTTCTTC
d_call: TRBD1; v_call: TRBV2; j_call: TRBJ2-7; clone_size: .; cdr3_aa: CASRRTGSHYEQYF; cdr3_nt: TGTGCCAGCAGACGGACAGGGAGTCACTACGAGCAGTACTTC
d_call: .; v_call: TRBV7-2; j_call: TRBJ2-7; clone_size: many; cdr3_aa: CASSLGSHSYEQYF; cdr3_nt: TGTGCCAGCAGCTTAGGCAGCCACTCCTACGAGCAGTACTTC
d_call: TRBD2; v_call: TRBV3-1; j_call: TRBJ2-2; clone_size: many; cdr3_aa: CASSQREVVGELFF; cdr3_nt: TGTGCCAGCAGCCAGCGGGAGGTGGTCGGGGAGCTGTTTTTT
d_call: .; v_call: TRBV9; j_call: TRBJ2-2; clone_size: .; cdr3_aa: CASSPRGGQNTGELFF; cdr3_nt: TGTGCCAGCAGCCCAAGGGGTGGCCAGAACACCGGGGAGCTGTTTTTT
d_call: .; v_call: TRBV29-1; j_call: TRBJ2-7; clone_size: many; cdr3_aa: CSVETSSAYEQYF; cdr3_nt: TGCAGCGTTGAAACCTCTAGTGCCTACGAGCAGTACTTC
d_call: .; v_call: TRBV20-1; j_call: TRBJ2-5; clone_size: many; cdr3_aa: CSASSGRNQETQYF; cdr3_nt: TGCAGTGCTAGCAGCGGGCGGAACCAAGAGACCCAGTACTTC
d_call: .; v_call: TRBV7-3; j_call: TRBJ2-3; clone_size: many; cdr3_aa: CASSFRESTDTQYF; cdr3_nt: TGTGCCAGCAGCTTCCGGGAGAGCACAGATACGCAGTATTTT
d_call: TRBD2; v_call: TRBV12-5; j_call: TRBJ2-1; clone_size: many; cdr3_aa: CASGLVKAGGYNEQFF; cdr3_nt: TGTGCTAGTGGTTTGGTAAAGGCGGGGGGCTACAATGAGCAGTTCTTC
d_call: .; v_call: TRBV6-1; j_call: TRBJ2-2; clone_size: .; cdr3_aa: CASSDRVRTGELFF; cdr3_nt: TGTGCCAGCAGTGACCGGGTACGGACCGGGGAGCTGTTTTTT
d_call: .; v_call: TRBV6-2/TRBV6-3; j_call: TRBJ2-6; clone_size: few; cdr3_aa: CATRGSGFGGANVLTF; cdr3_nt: TGTGCCACCCGAGGGTCGGGGTTCGGCGGGGCCAACGTCCTGACTTTC
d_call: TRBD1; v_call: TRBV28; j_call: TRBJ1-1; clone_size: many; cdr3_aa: CASSPLQGFNTEAFF; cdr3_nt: TGTGCCAGCAGTCCGTTACAGGGGTTTAACACTGAAGCTTTCTTT
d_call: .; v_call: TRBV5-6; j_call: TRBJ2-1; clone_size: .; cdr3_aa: CASSWGIRNEQFF; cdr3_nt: TGTGCCAGCAGCTGGGGGATACGCAATGAGCAGTTCTTC
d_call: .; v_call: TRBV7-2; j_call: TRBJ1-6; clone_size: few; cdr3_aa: CASSLAWDTGHSPLHF; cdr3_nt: TGTGCCAGCAGCTTGGCCTGGGACACAGGGCATTCACCCCTCCACTTT
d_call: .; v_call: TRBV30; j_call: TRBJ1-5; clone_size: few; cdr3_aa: CAWSTGQSNQPQHF; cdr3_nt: TGTGCCTGGAGTACAGGACAAAGCAATCAGCCCCAGCATTTT
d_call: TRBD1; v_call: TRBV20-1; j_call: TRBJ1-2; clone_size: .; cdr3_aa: CSAPLGTGMNGYTF; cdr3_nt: TGCAGTGCTCCCCTAGGGACAGGGATGAATGGCTACACCTTC
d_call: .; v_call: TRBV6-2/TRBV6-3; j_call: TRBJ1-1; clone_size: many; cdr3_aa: CASSYSEEVTNTEAFF; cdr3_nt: TGTGCCAGCAGTTACTCAGAAGAGGTAACAAACACTGAAGCTTTCTTT
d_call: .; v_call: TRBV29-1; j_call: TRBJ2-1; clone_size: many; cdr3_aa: CSVETEGSSYNEQFF; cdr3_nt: TGCAGCGTTGAAACGGAAGGGAGCTCCTACAATGAGCAGTTCTTC
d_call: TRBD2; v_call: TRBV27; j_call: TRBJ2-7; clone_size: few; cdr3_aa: CASSPGGMGEQYF; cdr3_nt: TGTGCCAGCAGTCCGGGGGGAATGGGCGAGCAGTACTTC
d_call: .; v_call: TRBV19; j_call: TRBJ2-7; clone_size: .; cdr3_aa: CASSKWVRASSYEQYF; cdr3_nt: TGTGCCAGTAGTAAGTGGGTGCGGGCGAGCTCCTACGAGCAGTACTTC
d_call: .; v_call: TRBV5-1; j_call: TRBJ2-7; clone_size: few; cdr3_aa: CASRLEAGTIYEQYF; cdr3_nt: TGCGCCAGCAGATTGGAAGCGGGGACAATATACGAGCAGTACTTC